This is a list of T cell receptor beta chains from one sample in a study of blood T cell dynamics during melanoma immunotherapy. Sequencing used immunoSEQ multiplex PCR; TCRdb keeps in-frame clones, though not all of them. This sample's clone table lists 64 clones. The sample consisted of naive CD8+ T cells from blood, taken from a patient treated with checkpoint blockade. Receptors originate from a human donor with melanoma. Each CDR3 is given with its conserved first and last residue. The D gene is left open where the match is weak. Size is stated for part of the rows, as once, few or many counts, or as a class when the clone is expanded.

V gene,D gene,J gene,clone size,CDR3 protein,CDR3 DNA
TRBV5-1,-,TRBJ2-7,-,CASSLGGDRHF,TGCGCCAGCAGCTTGGGGGGCGACCGGCACTTC
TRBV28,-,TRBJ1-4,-,CASSYRGRVEKLFF,TGTGCCAGCAGTTACCGGGGCAGGGTTGAAAAACTGTTTTTT
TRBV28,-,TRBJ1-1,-,CASTPPTGLNTEAFF,TGTGCCAGCACTCCCCCGACGGGACTGAACACTGAAGCTTTCTTT
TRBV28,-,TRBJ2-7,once,CASSLFRLTYEQYF,TGTGCCAGCAGTTTATTCAGGCTTACCTACGAGCAGTACTTC
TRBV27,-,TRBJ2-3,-,CASSLLSTDTQYF,TGTGCCAGCAGTTTACTTAGCACAGATACGCAGTATTTT
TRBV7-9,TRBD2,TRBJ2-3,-,CASSRSGISTDTQYF,TGTGCCAGCAGTCGAAGCGGGATCAGCACAGATACGCAGTATTTT
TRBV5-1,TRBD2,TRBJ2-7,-,CASSLAELAGAYEQYF,TGCGCCAGCAGCTTGGCGGAACTAGCGGGAGCCTACGAGCAGTACTTC
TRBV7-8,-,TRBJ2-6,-,CASSRGIHEGQSRANVLTF,TGTGCCAGCAGCCGGGGGATTCACGAGGGACAAAGTCGGGCCAACGTCCTGACTTTC
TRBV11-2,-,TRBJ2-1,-,CASSLESPGSSYNEQFF,TGTGCCAGCAGCTTAGAAAGCCCTGGGAGTTCCTACAATGAGCAGTTCTTC
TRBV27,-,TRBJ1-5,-,CASRTTGKGQPQHF,TGTGCCAGCAGAACAACAGGGAAGGGTCAGCCCCAGCATTTT
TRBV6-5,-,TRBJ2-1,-,CASSYTQLGSEQFF,TGTGCCAGCAGTTACACACAACTAGGATCTGAGCAGTTCTTC
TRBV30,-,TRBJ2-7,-,CAWSGLGGEQYF,TGTGCCTGGAGTGGATTAGGGGGCGAGCAGTACTTC
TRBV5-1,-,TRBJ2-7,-,CASSLPQSSYEQYF,TGCGCCAGCAGCTTACCTCAGAGCTCCTACGAGCAGTACTTC
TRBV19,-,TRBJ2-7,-,CASSIVAGVSYEQYF,TGTGCCAGTAGTATAGTGGCAGGGGTATCCTACGAGCAGTACTTC
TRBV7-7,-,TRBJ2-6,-,CASSPERKYQSRANVLTF,TGTGCCAGCAGCCCAGAGCGTAAGTACCAAAGTCGGGCCAACGTCCTGACTTTC
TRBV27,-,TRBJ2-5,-,CASSDTSTGYGETQYF,TGTGCCAGCAGTGACACGTCTACAGGGTACGGGGAGACCCAGTACTTC
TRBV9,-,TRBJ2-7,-,CASSVTGLSYEQYF,TGTGCCAGCAGCGTAACAGGGCTTTCCTACGAGCAGTACTTC
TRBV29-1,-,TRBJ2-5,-,CSSWATGQETQYF,TGCAGCTCCTGGGCCACGGGCCAAGAGACCCAGTACTTC
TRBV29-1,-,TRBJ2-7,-,CSASDQGFEQYF,TGCAGCGCCTCCGACCAGGGATTCGAGCAGTACTTC
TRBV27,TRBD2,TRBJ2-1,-,CASSRRAGGSNEQFF,TGTGCCAGCAGCCGACGGGCGGGAGGGTCGAATGAGCAGTTCTTC